The entry below gives a single T cell receptor beta chain sequence along with its context. This clonotype was observed a handful of times. Its antigen is still unknown. No per-base quality is available; no much larger clone lies one base away. The sample originates from a study of T cells in Graves' hyperthyroidism and ophthalmopathy (dated by TCRdb to the late 2010s). Describing the broader study: Peripheral blood was collected at initial diagnosis, before any treatment. To identify distinguishing TCR V-J signatures, a discovery cohort of around 100 patients was used, comprising 40 to 45 with Graves' ophthalmopathy and about 59 with stable Graves' hyperthyroidism. Prospective prediction of ophthalmopathy was tested in an independent validation cohort consisting of about 19 hyperthyroidism patients and around 16 patients who later progressed to ophthalmopathy. The approximately 98 discovery patients were randomly divided into training and test sets at a 7:3 ratio. The study also compared thyroid tissue and blood T-cell repertoires from 5 to 7 Graves' hyperthyroidism patients. Following sampling, methimazole starting at 30 mg daily was given to hyperthyroidism patients, and high-dose intravenous methylprednisolone was given to ophthalmopathy patients. According to the paper, TCR Vbeta CDR3 sequencing was carried out on 135 peripheral blood samples, which came from approximately 41 ophthalmopathy, under 80 hyperthyroidism and about 17 progressor patients.

General conclusions and limits of the study: Sample size was not statistically predetermined, and investigators were not blinded to group allocation. During validation, the model predicted progression to ophthalmopathy a median of about 6.3 months ahead of onset, with approximately 71% sensitivity and almost 75% specificity. A 13 V-J signature model separated ophthalmopathy from stable hyperthyroidism, with around 90% sensitivity and 81.08% specificity in cross-validation and 80%/75% in testing. Blood samples also contained most of the expanded thyroid clonotypes (frequency above 0.001), which suggests that blood repertoires may reflect thyroid immune responses.

Ophthalmopathy patients had moderately to severely active disease, Clinical Activity Score of at least 3, NOSPECS grade of at least 4, and duration under 3 months. Any patient with an uncontrolled infection, another autoimmune disease, pregnancy or lactation was excluded. Clinical symptoms, serum thyroxine and TRAb, thyroid ultrasound, and orbital computed tomography formed the basis for the diagnoses. PBMCs were separated from roughly 10 ml of fresh peripheral blood using Ficoll-Paque density gradient centrifugation. Total RNA was extracted using Trizol reagent, and RNA quality was assessed on an Agilent 2100 Bioanalyzer. TCR beta CDR3 regions were amplified from RNA transcripts. A first-round RT-PCR of the TCR CDR3 used the HTBI primer set with the Qiagen OneStep RT-PCR kit. Libraries were constructed in a second round of multiplex PCR, after which size selection and purification were performed. Libraries were sequenced paired-end with 100 bp reads on an Illumina HiSeq2000. The authors' analysis ran thus. Raw data were processed with SOAPnuke, discarding reads with adapters, uncalled bases, mean Phred below 15, or no exact constant-primer or identifier match. COPE v1.2.5 was used to merge high-quality paired reads, and clonotypes were defined as unique nucleotide sequences. MiTCR v1.1 was used to align clonotypes to the IMGT TRBV, TRBD and TRBJ reference segments. Analysis was restricted to V-J combinations with a frequency above 0.0001, which covered approximately 99% of repertoires. A TCS score was defined as the ratio of F50 (clonal expansion) to E x V (chaos), with BLOSUM62-based TCRdist applied between CDR3 peptides within each V-J. Welch's t-statistics and random forest reduced fewer than 600 V-J features to 13, which were used in a naive Bayes classifier (R e1071). TCRdb reprocessed the public reads (quality trimming at Q25 with fastp, clone calling with MiXCR) and kept in-frame beta chains. CDR3 protein duplicates are merged, each entry listing the most common genes and DNA. The authors' filters were not applied to this entry. For this sample the table gives about 600,000 distinct CDR3 sequences, of which about 16% were detected only once. Clones ranked in the top ten supply 2.5% to 4% of the sample.

The sequenced sample consisted of blood. The origin of this receptor is a woman aged 40 to 50 with Graves' ophthalmopathy.

CDR3 reads: CASSLEGASLGEKLFF. The DNA reads TGCGCCAGCAGCTTGGAGGGGGCCTCCCTTGGCGAAAAACTGTTTTTT. The sequence joins TRBV5-1 to TRBJ1-4, with TRBD1 identical over 7 junction bases. The germline V gene gives CDR1 as SGHRS and CDR2 as YFSETQ. At the junction V is shortened by 0 bases and J by 8 bases; bases outside the gene matches: 10. Reading from cysteine to phenylalanine, the CDR3 counts 16 amino acids. Here the CDR3 DNA is all that survives: 48 bases in frame from base 1.